The rows below give T cell receptor beta chains drawn from one sample of a study of neurological immune-mediated disorders. TCRdb analysed the 5' RACE reads with MiXCR anew, one entry per CDR3 protein. Found here are approximately 60,000 distinct CDR3 sequences, less than 5% of them singletons; the top ten hold 2.5% to 3.5%. Material for sequencing was PBMCs. The origin of the receptors is a man aged 50 or older with multiple sclerosis. The CDR3 runs from the conserved cysteine through the conserved F or W. The order of the fields is D gene, V gene, J gene, clone size, CDR3 DNA, CDR3 protein. The D gene is left open where the match is weak. Clone sizes are given selectively: once, few, many, or a class where the clone is expanded.

TRBD2	TRBV20-1	TRBJ2-5	many	TGCAGTGCTAGATCGCCTGGACTAGCGGGGAAAGAGACCCAGTACTTC	CSARSPGLAGKETQYF
-	TRBV20-1	TRBJ2-3	few	TGCAGTGCTAGGGGGCAAGATACGCAGTATTTT	CSARGQDTQYF
-	TRBV9	TRBJ2-7	-	TGTGCCAGCAGCGTAGATGAACAGGGACCCTACGAGCAGTACTTC	CASSVDEQGPYEQYF
-	TRBV6-5	TRBJ1-3	many	TGTGCCAGCAGTCGCAACAGCTACTCTGGAAACACCATATATTTT	CASSRNSYSGNTIYF
-	TRBV14	TRBJ1-1	many	TGTGCCAGCAGCCAAGGGTGGGCAGACACTGAAGCTTTCTTT	CASSQGWADTEAFF
-	TRBV5-1	TRBJ2-7	-	TGCGCCAGCAGCTTGGGCGGTACATACTCCTACGAGCAGTACTTC	CASSLGGTYSYEQYF
-	TRBV27	TRBJ1-5	few	TGTGCCAGCAGTTTCGGGGGGCCCAATCAGCCCCAGCATTTT	CASSFGGPNQPQHF
-	TRBV29-1	TRBJ1-3	many	TGCAGCGTTAGGCTATGGGGAGGCGGAAACACCATATATTTT	CSVRLWGGGNTIYF
TRBD2	TRBV5-1	TRBJ2-7	many	TGCGCCAGCAGCTCCAGGACTAGCGGGGGGGCAGGAGAGCAGTACTTC	CASSSRTSGGAGEQYF
TRBD1	TRBV12-3/TRBV12-4	TRBJ2-2	many	TGTGCCAGCAGTAAGGGACAGGGGTTTGGCGGGGAGCTGTTTTTT	CASSKGQGFGGELFF
-	TRBV7-8	TRBJ2-5	many	TGTGCCAGCAGCTTAGGCCTAGCGTTGGAGACCCAGTACTTC	CASSLGLALETQYF
TRBD2	TRBV24-1	TRBJ2-1	many	TGTGCCACCAGTGATTCGAAGGCCCTCGGGGTGGTAGCGGGGGAGCACAATGAGCAGTTCTTC	CATSDSKALGVVAGEHNEQFF
-	TRBV5-1	TRBJ2-3	few	TGCGCCAGCAGCTTGGAACGTGCAGTCGGGTCCCCAGATACGCAGTATTTT	CASSLERAVGSPDTQYF
TRBD1	TRBV25-1	TRBJ1-6	few	TGTGCCAGCAGTGACCCCGGGACAGATAATTCACCCCTCAACTTT	CASSDPGTDNSPLNF
-	TRBV6-5	TRBJ2-1	-	TGTGCCAGCAGTCCCTCGGGTTCCTACAATGAGCAGTTCTTC	CASSPSGSYNEQFF
-	TRBV7-7	TRBJ2-2	many	TGTGCTAGCAGCTTATTCTCCGGGACAAACACCGGGGAGCTGTTTTTT	CASSLFSGTNTGELFF